This TCR beta chain was captured in a study of cytomegalovirus exposure and HLA in healthy donors. Amplification used 60 Vbeta primers and 13 Jbeta primers. The data were produced by immunoSEQ multiplex PCR, yet TCRdb's version contains in-frame clones alone and is incomplete. The profile shows tens of thousands of clones, approximately 75% of them singletons. This CDR3 spans 12 amino acids. V lost 7 bases and J lost 8; bases outside the gene matches: 6. Germline V gene lookup returns CDR1 SGHAT and CDR2 FQNNGV. The TCR originated in a woman between 40 and 55 years old in good health and CMV-seronegative. The source material was PBMCs. This rearrangement joins TRBV11-2 to TRBJ2-7; TRBD1 matches 9 bases. The CDR3 loop is CASKGTGHQQYF. CDR3 coding DNA: TGTGCCAGCAAGGGGACAGGGCACCAGCAGTACTTC.